Listed below are T cell receptor beta chains from one sample, sequenced in a study of blood T cell repertoires in COVID-19. Produced via immunoSEQ multiplex PCR; TCRdb's table is partial and in-frame only. Seen here are 60,000 to 85,000 clones, approximately 87% observed once, and the top ten hold approximately 4.4%. The sequenced material came from peripheral blood. These receptors all come from a man in his forties or fifties with active COVID-19. Each CDR3 is given with its conserved first and last residue. A D gene is named only where the DNA matches it firmly. Not every row has a clone size; where given, it reads once, few, many or a size class.

TRBD2	.	TRBV4-3	TRBJ2-3	TGCGCCAGCAGCCAACCCAGCGGGGGGGTGGCAGATACGCAGTATTTT	CASSQPSGGVADTQYF
.	.	TRBV4-1	TRBJ2-5	TGCGCCAGCAGCCTACTCAGGGGTGAGACCCAGTACTTC	CASSLLRGETQYF
TRBD2	.	TRBV4-3	TRBJ2-7	TGCGCCAGCAGCCAAGATAGGTTTTTAGGGACTACTATCTCCGAGCAGTACTTC	CASSQDRFLGTTISEQYF
TRBD2	.	TRBV7-9	TRBJ2-3	TGTGCCAGCAGCCCCCTAGCGGCGAGCACAGATACGCAGTATTTT	CASSPLAASTDTQYF
.	.	TRBV6-5	TRBJ2-5	TGTGCCAGCAGTTACTCTGCCAGGGGAAGGCAAGAGACCCAGTACTTC	CASSYSARGRQETQYF
TRBD1	.	TRBV7-3	TRBJ2-1	TGTGCCAGCAGCTCAGGGGGCGCGTCTCATGAGCAGTTCTTC	CASSSGGASHEQFF
TRBD2	.	TRBV6-6	TRBJ2-3	TGTGCCAGCAGACCAAGCGGGGCCTGGGGGGATACGCAGTATTTT	CASRPSGAWGDTQYF
.	.	TRBV11-2	TRBJ1-5	TGTGCCAGCAGCTCTATGGTTGCTCAGCCCCAGCATTTT	CASSSMVAQPQHF
.	.	TRBV25-1	TRBJ2-2	TGTGCCAGCAGTAGAGGGACCGGGGAGCTGTTTTTT	CASSRGTGELFF
.	.	TRBV3-1/TRBV3-2	TRBJ2-7	TGTGCCAGCAGCCTAGGCGGCGGCTACGAGCAGTACTTC	CASSLGGGYEQYF
TRBD2	once	TRBV18	TRBJ2-1	TGTGCCAGCTCACCCCAGCGGGATAGCTACAATGAGCAGTTCTTC	CASSPQRDSYNEQFF
TRBD2	few	TRBV30	TRBJ2-3	TGTGCCTGGAGTGTCGGAGCGGGAGGGGGTACAGATACGCAGTATTTT	CAWSVGAGGGTDTQYF
TRBD2	.	TRBV11-3	TRBJ2-1	TGTGCCAGCAGCTTCCTAGCGGGGCCTTGGAATGAGCAGTTCTTC	CASSFLAGPWNEQFF